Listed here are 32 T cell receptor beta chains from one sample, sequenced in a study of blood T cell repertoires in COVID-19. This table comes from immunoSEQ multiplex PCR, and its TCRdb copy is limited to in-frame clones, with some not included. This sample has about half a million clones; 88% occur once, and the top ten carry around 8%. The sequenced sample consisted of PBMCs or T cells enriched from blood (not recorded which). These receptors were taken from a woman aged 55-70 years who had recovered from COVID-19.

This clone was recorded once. DNA of the CDR3: TGCGCCAGCAGCTTGGTCTTGACTAGCAACACCGGGGAGCTGTTTTTT. Translated, it gives CASSLVLTSNTGELFF. The chain combines TRBV5-1 with TRBJ2-2, with 7 bases identical to TRBD2. J lost 2 bases, V lost 0 bases, and 4 bases had no gene match. Germline lookup yields CDR1 SGHRS and CDR2 YFSETQ. The CDR3 loop spans 16 amino acids.

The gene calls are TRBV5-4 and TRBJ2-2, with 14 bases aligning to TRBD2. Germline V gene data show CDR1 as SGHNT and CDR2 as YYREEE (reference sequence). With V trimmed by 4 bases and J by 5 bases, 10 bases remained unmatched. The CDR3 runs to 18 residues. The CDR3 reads CASSTGTSGGPRTGELFF. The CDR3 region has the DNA TGTGCCAGCAGCACGGGGACTAGCGGGGGCCCTAGGACCGGGGAGCTGTTTTTT.

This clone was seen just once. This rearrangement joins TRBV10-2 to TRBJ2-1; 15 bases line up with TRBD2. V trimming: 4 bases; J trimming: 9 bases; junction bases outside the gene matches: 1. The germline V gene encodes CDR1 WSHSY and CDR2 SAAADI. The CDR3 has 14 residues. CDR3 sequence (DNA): TGCGCCAGCAGTGGGACTAGCGGGGGGGGTGAGCAGTTCTTC. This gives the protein CASSGTSGGGEQFF.

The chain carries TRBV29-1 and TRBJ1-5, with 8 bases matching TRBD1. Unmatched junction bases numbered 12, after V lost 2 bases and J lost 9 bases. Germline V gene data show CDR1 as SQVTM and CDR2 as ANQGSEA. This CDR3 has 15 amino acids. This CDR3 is CSVERGQVAGVPQHF. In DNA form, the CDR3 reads TGCAGCGTTGAAAGGGGACAGGTCGCTGGAGTGCCCCAGCATTTT.

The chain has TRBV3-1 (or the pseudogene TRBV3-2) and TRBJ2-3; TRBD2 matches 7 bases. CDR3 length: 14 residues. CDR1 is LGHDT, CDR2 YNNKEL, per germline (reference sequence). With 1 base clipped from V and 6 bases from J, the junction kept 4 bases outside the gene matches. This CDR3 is CASSQGAGSDTQYF. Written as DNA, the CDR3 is TGTGCCAGCAGCCAAGGAGCGGGGTCGGATACGCAGTATTTT.

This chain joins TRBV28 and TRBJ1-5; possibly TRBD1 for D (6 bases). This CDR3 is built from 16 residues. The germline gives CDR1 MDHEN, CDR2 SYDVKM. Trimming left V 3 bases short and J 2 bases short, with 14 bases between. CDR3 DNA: TGTGCCAGCAGTTTGGCGGGCGGGGGCGGCAATCAGCCCCAGCATTTT. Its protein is CASSLAGGGGNQPQHF.

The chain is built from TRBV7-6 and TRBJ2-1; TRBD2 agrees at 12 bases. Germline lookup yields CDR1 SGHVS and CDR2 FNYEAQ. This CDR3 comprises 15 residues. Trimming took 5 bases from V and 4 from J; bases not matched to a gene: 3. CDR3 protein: CASSIGLAGYNEQFF. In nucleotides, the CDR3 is TGTGCCAGCAGCATCGGACTAGCGGGATACAATGAGCAGTTCTTC. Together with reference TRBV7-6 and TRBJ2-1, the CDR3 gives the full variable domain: GAGVSQSPRYKVTKRGQDVALRCDPISGHVSLYWYRQALGQGPEFLTYFNYEAQQDKSGLPNDRFSAERPEGSISTLTIQRTEQRDSAMYRCASSIGLAGYNEQFFGPGTRLTVL.

Here the CDR3 reads CASSGWTGPNTGELFF. The CDR3 nucleotides read TGTGCCAGCAGTGGATGGACAGGACCGAACACCGGGGAGCTGTTTTTT. V is TRBV6-1 and J is TRBJ2-2; 7 nucleotides align to TRBD1. This CDR3 contains 16 residues. The ends lost 4 bases at V and 0 bases at J; junction bases unmatched: 5. Per germline, CDR1 MNHNS and CDR2 SASEGT.

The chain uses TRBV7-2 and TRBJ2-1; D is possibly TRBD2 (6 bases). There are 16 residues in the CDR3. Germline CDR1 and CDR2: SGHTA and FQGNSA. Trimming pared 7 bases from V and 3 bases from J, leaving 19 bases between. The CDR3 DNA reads TGTGCCAGCATCCTGCACGGCGGGGTGAGCTACAATGAGCAGTTCTTC. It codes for CASILHGGVSYNEQFF.

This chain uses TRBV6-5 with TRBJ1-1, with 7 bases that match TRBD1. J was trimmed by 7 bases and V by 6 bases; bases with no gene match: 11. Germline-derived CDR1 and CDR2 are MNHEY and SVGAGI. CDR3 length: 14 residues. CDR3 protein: CASRRQGLGGEAFF. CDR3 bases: TGTGCCAGCAGGAGACAGGGTCTGGGTGGTGAAGCTTTCTTT.

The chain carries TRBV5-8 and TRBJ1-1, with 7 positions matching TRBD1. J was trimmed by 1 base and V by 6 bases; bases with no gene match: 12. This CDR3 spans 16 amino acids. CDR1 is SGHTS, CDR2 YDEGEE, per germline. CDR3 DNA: TGTGCCAGCATCTCTGGTTCAGGGGGTTGGAACACTGAAGCTTTCTTT. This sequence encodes CASISGSGGWNTEAFF.

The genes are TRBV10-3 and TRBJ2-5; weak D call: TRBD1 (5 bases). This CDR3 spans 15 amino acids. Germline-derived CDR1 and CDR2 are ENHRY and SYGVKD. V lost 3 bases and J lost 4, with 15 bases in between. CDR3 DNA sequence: TGTGCCATCAGTGACCCGGGCTTCCAGGGAGAGACCCAGTACTTC. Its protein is CAISDPGFQGETQYF.

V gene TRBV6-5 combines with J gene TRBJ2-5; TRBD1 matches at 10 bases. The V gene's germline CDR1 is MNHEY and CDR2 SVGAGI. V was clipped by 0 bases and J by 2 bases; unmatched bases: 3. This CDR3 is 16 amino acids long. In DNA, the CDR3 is TGTGCCAGCAGTTACTCGAGGACAGGGGGGCAAGAGACCCAGTACTTC. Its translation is CASSYSRTGGQETQYF.

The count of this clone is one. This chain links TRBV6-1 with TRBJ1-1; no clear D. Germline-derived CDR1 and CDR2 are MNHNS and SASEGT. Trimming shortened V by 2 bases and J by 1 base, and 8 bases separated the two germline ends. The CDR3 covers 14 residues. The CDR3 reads CASSELAKNTEAFF. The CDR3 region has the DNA TGTGCCAGCAGTGAACTGGCCAAGAACACTGAAGCTTTCTTT.

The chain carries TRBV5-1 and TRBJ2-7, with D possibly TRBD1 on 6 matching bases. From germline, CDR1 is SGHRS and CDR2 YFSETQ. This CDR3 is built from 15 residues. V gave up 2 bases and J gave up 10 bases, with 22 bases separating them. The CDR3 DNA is TGCGCCAGCAGCTTAGGTGGTCTTCCCTGGGACACCCAGTACGTC. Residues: CASSLGGLPWDTQYV.

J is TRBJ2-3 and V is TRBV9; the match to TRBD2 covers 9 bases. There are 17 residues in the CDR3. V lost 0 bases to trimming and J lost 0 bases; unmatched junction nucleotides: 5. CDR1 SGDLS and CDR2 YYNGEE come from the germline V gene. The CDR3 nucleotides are TGTGCCAGCAGCGTAGTGGAAAGCGGGGGGAGCACAGATACGCAGTATTTT. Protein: CASSVVESGGSTDTQYF.

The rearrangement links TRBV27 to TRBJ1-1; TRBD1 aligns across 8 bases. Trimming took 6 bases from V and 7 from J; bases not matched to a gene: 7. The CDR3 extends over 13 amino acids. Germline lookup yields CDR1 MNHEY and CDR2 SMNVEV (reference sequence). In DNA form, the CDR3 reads TGTGCCAGCAGCCGCGGACAGGGAGGTGAAGCTTTCTTT. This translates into CASSRGQGGEAFF.

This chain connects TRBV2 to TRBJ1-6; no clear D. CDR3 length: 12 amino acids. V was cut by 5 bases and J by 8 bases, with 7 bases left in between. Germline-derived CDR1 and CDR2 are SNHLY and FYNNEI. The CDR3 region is CASSRVDSPLHF. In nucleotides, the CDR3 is TGTGCCAGCAGTAGAGTCGATTCACCCCTCCACTTT.

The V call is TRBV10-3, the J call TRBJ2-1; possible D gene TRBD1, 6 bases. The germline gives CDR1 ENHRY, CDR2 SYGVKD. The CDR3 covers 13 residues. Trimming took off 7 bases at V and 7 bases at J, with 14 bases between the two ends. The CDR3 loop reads CAITSDRRNEQFF. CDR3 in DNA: TGTGCCATCACCTCGGACAGAAGAAATGAGCAGTTCTTC.

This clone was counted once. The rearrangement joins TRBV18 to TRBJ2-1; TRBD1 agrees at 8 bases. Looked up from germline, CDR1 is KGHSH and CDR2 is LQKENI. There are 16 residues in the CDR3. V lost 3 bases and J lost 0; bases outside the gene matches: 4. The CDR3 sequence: CASSPPTGVSYNEQFF. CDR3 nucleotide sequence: TGTGCCAGCTCACCCCCGACAGGGGTCTCCTACAATGAGCAGTTCTTC.

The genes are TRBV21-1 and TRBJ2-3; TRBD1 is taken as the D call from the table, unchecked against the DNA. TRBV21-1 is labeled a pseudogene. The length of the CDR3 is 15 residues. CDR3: CASSKSGQGACTQYF. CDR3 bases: TGTGCCAGCAGCAAAAGCGGACAGGGGGCTTGTACGCAGTATTTT.

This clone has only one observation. The CDR3 DNA sequence: TGCGCCAGCAGTGAGTCAGAGCAGCCCCAGCATTTT. Translated: CASSESEQPQHF. J is TRBJ1-5 and V is TRBV10-2; no firm D call. Germline V gene lookup returns CDR1 WSHSY and CDR2 SAAADI. This CDR3 has 12 amino acids. V gave up 0 bases and J gave up 7 bases, with 4 bases separating them.

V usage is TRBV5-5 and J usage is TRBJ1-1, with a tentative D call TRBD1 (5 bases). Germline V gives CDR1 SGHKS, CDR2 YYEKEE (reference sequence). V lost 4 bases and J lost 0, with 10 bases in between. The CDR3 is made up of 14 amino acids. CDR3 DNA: TGTGCCAGCAGCATAACAGGATTGAACACTGAAGCTTTCTTT. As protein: CASSITGLNTEAFF.

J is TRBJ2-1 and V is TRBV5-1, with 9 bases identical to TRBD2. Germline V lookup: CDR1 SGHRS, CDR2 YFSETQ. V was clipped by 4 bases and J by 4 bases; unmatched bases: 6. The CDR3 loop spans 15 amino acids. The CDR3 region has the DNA TGCGCCAGCAGCGGAGCGGGGGGTCCTTACAATGAGCAGTTCTTC. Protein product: CASSGAGGPYNEQFF. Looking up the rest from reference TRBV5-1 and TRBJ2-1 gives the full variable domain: KAGVTQTPRYLIKTRGQQVTLSCSPISGHRSVSWYQQTPGQGLQFLFEYFSETQRNKGNFPGRFSGRQFSNSRSEMNVSTLELGDSALYLCASSGAGGPYNEQFFGPGTRLTVL.

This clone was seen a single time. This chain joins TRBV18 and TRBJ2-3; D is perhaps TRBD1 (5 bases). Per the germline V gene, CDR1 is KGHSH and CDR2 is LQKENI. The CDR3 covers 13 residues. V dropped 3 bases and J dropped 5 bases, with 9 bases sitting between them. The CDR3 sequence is CASSPQGKDTQYF. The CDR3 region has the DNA TGTGCCAGCTCACCGCAGGGTAAAGATACGCAGTATTTT.

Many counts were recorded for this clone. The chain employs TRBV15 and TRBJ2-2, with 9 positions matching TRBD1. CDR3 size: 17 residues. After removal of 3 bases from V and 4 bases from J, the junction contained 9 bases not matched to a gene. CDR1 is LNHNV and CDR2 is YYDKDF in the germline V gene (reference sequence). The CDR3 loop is CATSRGRTGGGTGELFF. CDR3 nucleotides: TGTGCCACCAGCAGGGGAAGAACAGGGGGCGGCACCGGGGAGCTGTTTTTT.

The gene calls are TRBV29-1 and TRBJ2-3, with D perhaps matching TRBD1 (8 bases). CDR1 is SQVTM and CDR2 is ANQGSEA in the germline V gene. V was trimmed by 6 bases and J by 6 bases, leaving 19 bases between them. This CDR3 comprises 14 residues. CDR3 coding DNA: TGCAGCGTGGATGGACAGGGAGGGTCGGATACGCAGTATTTT. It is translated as CSVDGQGGSDTQYF.

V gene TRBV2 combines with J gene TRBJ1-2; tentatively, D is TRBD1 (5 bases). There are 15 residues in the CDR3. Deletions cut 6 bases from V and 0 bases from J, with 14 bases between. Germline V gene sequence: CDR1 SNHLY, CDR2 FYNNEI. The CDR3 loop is CASRKGFLANYGYTF. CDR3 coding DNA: TGTGCCAGCAGGAAGGGGTTCTTAGCTAACTATGGCTACACCTTC.

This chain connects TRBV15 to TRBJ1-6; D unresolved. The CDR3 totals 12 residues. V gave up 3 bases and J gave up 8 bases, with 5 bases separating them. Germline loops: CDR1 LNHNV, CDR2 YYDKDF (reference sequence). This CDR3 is CATSSRDSPLHF. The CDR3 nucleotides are TGTGCCACCAGCAGTAGAGATTCACCCCTCCACTTT.

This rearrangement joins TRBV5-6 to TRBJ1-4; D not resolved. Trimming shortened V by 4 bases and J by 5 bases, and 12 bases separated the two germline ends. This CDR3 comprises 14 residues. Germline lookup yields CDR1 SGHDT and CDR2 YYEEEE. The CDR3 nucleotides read TGTGCCAGCAGCCGCGGGCAGAAAAATGAAAAACTGTTTTTT. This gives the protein CASSRGQKNEKLFF.

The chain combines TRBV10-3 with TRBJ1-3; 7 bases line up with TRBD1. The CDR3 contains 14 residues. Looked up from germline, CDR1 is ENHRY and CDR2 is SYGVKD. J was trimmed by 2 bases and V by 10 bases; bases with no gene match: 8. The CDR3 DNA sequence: TGTGCCACACAAACAGGGGATGCTGGAAACACCATATATTTT. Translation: CATQTGDAGNTIYF.

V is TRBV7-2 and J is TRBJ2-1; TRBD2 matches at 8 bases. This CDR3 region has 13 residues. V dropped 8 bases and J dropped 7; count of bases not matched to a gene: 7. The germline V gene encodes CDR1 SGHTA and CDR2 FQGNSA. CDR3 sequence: CASAGGPLNEQFF. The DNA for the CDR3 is TGTGCCAGCGCGGGGGGCCCCCTTAATGAGCAGTTCTTC.